This T cell receptor beta chain comes out of a study of STAT3 mutations in large granular lymphocyte leukemia. Study background: Roughly half of the longitudinally sequenced T-LGLL patients carried detectable canonical activating STAT3 mutations.

Overall study results and limits: After therapy, 6 of 18 patients switched clonotypes, all new clones STAT3 wild type. In T-cell large granular lymphocyte leukemia, about half of patients showed multiple immunodominant subclonotypes.

TCRdb's table, derived via immunoSEQ multiplex PCR, lists solely in-frame clones and lacks some. The sample shows tens of thousands of clones, about 95% of them seen only once. A word on this clone: Its target is unknown.

CDR1 SGHRS and CDR2 YFSETQ come from the germline V gene. Trimming left V 3 bases short and J 5 bases short, with 11 bases between. This CDR3 has 13 residues. Input material: peripheral blood mononuclear cells. This receptor was obtained from a middle-aged man with T-cell large granular lymphocyte leukemia. Some clones in this sample may be carry-over from other donors' samples. The chain couples TRBV5-1 to TRBJ2-5; D uncertain. DNA of the CDR3: TGCGCCAGCAGCTATACCCCGCCCGAGACCCAGTACTTC. Encoded protein: CASSYTPPETQYF.